The T cell receptor beta chain under discussion was sequenced for a study of CD8+ T cells in alopecia areata (dated by TCRdb to the late 2010s). In the study overall: Treated patients were enrolled in an open-label pilot trial of oral tofacitinib, 5 to 10 mg twice daily, for moderate-to-severe alopecia areata. Patients stayed on tofacitinib for 6 to 18 months and then had 6 months of follow-up off drug so that delayed response and recurrence could be assessed. Disease severity in treated patients was measured with the SALT score, which quantifies the percentage of affected scalp surface area. To study T cell clonal expansion in alopecia areata, the researchers applied high-throughput TCRbeta sequencing to both the C3H/HeJ mouse model and human patients. In humans, TCRbeta sequencing was performed on scalp tissue and on sorted CD4+ and CD8+ peripheral blood T cells from healthy controls and from patients with patchy or totalis/universalis alopecia areata. Tofacitinib-treated patients had biopsies at baseline and at 4 and 24 weeks of treatment, with a later scalp biopsy in several patients. Scalp clonality was compared across normal scalp (n=4), patchy alopecia areata scalp (n=8), and alopecia totalis/universalis scalp (n=8). RNA was obtained with the PAXgene miRNA kit for fixed scalp, the miRNeasy kit for PBMCs, and the RNeasy kit for mouse skin. immunoSEQ multiplex PCR using 35 Vbeta forward primers and 13 Jbeta reverse primers was used to amplify TCRbeta CDR3 regions. What the authors observed across the whole study: During tofacitinib treatment, many expanded lesional clones stuck around in both scalp and blood, and this persistence may partly explain why relapse happens after treatment is stopped. Because the treated cohort was small and had just a single nonresponder, larger studies are needed to establish links between baseline CD8+ expansion and response. Compared with normal scalp, lesional scalp had higher clonality and more expanded CD8+ clones, particularly in alopecia totalis/universalis, a pattern that suggests antigenic drive. Unlike mouse skin, which is dominated by gammadelta T cells, normal human skin has resident alphabeta T cells that are also sequenced, and this complicates analysis of the scalp TCR repertoire. Tofacitinib significantly decreased scalp clonality and the number of expanded CD8+ clones among the top 100 scalp clones. Shared TCR sequences between patients were less evident than in mice, which may be partly attributable to HLA diversity in the patient population.

Note on this clone: Which antigen it targets is not known. Per-base qualities were not stored, and no clone one base away is much larger.

Library preparation employed the immunoSEQ multiplex PCR assay. For TCR sequencing, RNA was extracted from every sample and reverse transcribed into cDNA to serve as template. First-strand cDNA was synthesized with SuperScript III using a 2:1 mix of oligo-dT and random hexamers. A synthetic immune receptor repertoire was used to measure amplification bias, and any remaining bias was corrected computationally. In the original analysis: Raw reads were preprocessed to remove errors, and CDR3 was defined by IMGT conventions from the conserved cysteine to phenylalanine. Clonality was computed by normalizing Shannon entropy by log2 of the number of productive unique TCRs and subtracting the result from 1. CD4 or CD8 identity of scalp clones was inferred by cross-referencing scalp TCRbeta sequences with sorted blood CD4 and CD8 repertoires. This is the immuneACCESS table as TCRdb keeps it, with only in-frame sequences that have V and J called. A part of the clones is gone; compared with another copy, unresolved V genes explain less than half, and the rest is unexplained. V, J and clone size are taken as reported in that table, and D and trimming were inferred from the DNA itself. This sample holds about 92,000 clones; roughly 47% were observed only once. In total, the top ten clones hold roughly 18% of the sample.

The time point label on this specimen signifies: roughly 24 weeks on oral tofacitinib. The treatment or condition label on this specimen signifies: oral pan-JAK inhibitor, 5-10 mg twice daily. Lesional scalp punch biopsies and peripheral blood were collected from alopecia areata patients. After PBMCs were isolated by density centrifugation and stained for CD3, CD4 and CD8, a FACSAria was used to sort CD4+ and CD8+ T cells. The receptor's source is a human donor with alopecia areata. The starting material was CD8+ T cells sorted from blood, obtained at week 24, from a patient treated with tofacitinib.

CDR3 region: CAWEGTGGAGTQYF. The nucleotides read TGTGCCTGGGAGGGTACAGGGGGCGCCGGGACCCAGTACTTC. The chain is made from TRBV30 and TRBJ2-5, with 9 bases aligning to TRBD1. V is trimmed back by 5 bases and J by 7 bases, and the junction contains 11 bases that no gene match accounts for. From cysteine to phenylalanine, the CDR3 is 14 amino acids long. The entry retains the CDR3 DNA only, 42 bases that are in frame from base 1. According to the germline V gene (reference sequence), CDR1 reads GTSNPN and CDR2 reads SVGIG.